This T cell receptor beta chain was documented in a study of T-cell reconstitution after alpha-beta-depleted transplantation in children. Construction of the TCRbeta library involved unique molecular identifiers. TCRdb passed the PCR reads through MiXCR, listing each CDR3 protein once. The sample has 450,000 to 550,000 distinct CDR3 sequences, over 10% seen once; the top ten hold approximately 15%. About this clonotype: Antigen specificity is unknown.

Deletions cut 5 bases from V and 5 bases from J, with 16 bases between. There are 14 residues in the CDR3. Germline CDR1 and CDR2: MDHEN and SYDVKM. Notes on the study in general: Day-60 TCRbeta diversity that was high in some patients was derived from surviving recipient T cells and thymic progenitors. Once a year had passed after transplant, T-cell counts and diversity came mostly from newly produced T cells. By about two months after transplant, alpha-beta T cells reportedly arose from several hundred graft clones that had expanded.

The source of this sequence is a female patient aged 2 to 10 who had a stem cell transplant for aplastic anemia, so the T cells may come from the graft donor. This sample comprised PBMCs, mostly from graft donor cells, obtained 180 days after TCRalphabeta/CD19-depleted stem cell transplant. The chain carries TRBV28 and TRBJ2-7; D is unresolved. The CDR3 loop is CASSETTGPNEQYF. The CDR3 coding sequence is TGTGCCAGCAGTGAAACCACCGGGCCCAACGAGCAGTACTTC. The entire variable domain, with the rest obtained from reference TRBV28 and TRBJ2-7, is as follows: DVKVTQSSRYLVKRTGEKVFLECVQDMDHENMFWYRQDPGLGLRLIYFSYDVKMKEKGDIPEGYSVSREKKERFSLILESASTNQTSMYLCASSETTGPNEQYFGPGTRLTVT.